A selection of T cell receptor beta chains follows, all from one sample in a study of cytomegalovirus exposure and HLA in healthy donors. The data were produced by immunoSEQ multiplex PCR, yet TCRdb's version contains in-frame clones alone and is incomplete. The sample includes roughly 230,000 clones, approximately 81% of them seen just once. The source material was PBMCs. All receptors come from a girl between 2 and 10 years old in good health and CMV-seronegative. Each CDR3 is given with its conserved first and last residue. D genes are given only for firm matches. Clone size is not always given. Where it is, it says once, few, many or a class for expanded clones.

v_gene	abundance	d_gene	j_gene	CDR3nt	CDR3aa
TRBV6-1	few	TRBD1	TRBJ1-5	TGTGCCAGCAGTGACATGCGACAGGGTATTCAGCCCCAGCATTTT	CASSDMRQGIQPQHF
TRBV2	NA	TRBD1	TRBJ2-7	TGTGCCAGCCTACGGGACAGGGCAGAAACCTACGAGCAGTACTTC	CASLRDRAETYEQYF
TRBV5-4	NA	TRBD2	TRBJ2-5	TGTGCCAGCAGCATCGCTAGCGGCCCTCAAGAGACCCAGTACTTC	CASSIASGPQETQYF
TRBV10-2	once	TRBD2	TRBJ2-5	TGCGCCAGCAGTATACGTCAGCGGGAGGGCCTAGAGACCCAGTACTTC	CASSIRQREGLETQYF
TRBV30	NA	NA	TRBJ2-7	TGTGCCTGGAGTGATACAGACCCCTACGAGCAGTACTTC	CAWSDTDPYEQYF
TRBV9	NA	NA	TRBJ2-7	TGTGCCAGCAGCGTAGCAGCTACAGGGTGGTACGAGCAGTACTTC	CASSVAATGWYEQYF
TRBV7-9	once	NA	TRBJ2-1	TGTGCCAGCAGCCCAATGGGACTCACAACGGGGGAGTTCTTC	CASSPMGLTTGEFF
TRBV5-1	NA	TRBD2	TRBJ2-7	TGCGCCAGCAGCTTGACGACTAGCGGCTACGAGCAGTACTTC	CASSLTTSGYEQYF
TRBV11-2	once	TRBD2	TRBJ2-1	TGTGCCAGCACCCCAGTGACTAGCGGGAATGAGCAGTTCTTC	CASTPVTSGNEQFF
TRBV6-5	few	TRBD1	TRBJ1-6	TGTGCCAGCAGTAACTCCGGGACAGCGTATTCACCCCTCCACTTT	CASSNSGTAYSPLHF
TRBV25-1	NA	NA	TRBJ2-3	TGTGCCAGCAGTGGTGCAGGGGTTGGTACGCAGTATTTT	CASSGAGVGTQYF
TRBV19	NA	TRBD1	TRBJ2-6	TGTGCCAGACGGACAGGGATACGGTGGTCTGGGGCCAACGTCCTGACTTTC	CARRTGIRWSGANVLTF
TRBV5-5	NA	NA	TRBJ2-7	TGTGCCAGCATTCTAATACCGGGACATACCTACGAGCAGTACTTC	CASILIPGHTYEQYF
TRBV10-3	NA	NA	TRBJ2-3	TGTGCCATCAGTGAGTCCCTCGTAGCGACAGATACGCAGTATTTT	CAISESLVATDTQYF
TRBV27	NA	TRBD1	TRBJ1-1	TGTGCCAGCAGTTGGGGACAGATGAACACTGAAGCTTTCTTT	CASSWGQMNTEAFF
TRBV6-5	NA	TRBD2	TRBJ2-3	TGTGCCAGCAGTTACCAAGGACTAGCGGGAGATGATACGCAGTATTTT	CASSYQGLAGDDTQYF
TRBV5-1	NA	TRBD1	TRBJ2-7	TGCGCCAGCAGCTTGAAGGCAGGGGGCTGGTACGAGCAGTACTTC	CASSLKAGGWYEQYF
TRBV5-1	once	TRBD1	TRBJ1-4	TGCGCCAGCAGCTTGTTCGCAGGGGGTAATGAAAAACTGTTTTTT	CASSLFAGGNEKLFF
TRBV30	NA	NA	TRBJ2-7	TGTGCCTGGAGTGTACTAGCAGAGCCGAAAGAGCAGTACTTC	CAWSVLAEPKEQYF
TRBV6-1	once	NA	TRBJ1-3	TGTGCCAGCAGGGGCGGGGTAAAAGGAAACACCATATATTTT	CASRGGVKGNTIYF
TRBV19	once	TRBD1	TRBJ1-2	TGTGCCAGGACCAGGGGGCCCCTCTATGGCTACACCTTC	CARTRGPLYGYTF
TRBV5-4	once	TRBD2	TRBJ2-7	TGTGCCAGCAGCTTGGGGACTAGCGTCTCCTACGAGCAGTACTTC	CASSLGTSVSYEQYF
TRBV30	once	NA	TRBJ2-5	TGTGCCTGGAGTGTACGGGGGACCCTAGCCCAGTACTTC	CAWSVRGTLAQYF
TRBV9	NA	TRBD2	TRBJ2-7	TGTGCCAGCAGCGCAGGGCTAGCGGGAGTCCCCTACGAGCAGTACTTC	CASSAGLAGVPYEQYF
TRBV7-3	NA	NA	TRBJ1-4	TGTGCCAGCAACCTCTCGACAGGCCTTAATGAAAAACTGTTTTTT	CASNLSTGLNEKLFF
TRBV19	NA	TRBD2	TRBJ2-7	TGTGCCAGTAGTGTGAGCGGGGGATACGAGCAGTACTTC	CASSVSGGYEQYF
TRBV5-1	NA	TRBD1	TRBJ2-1	TGCGCCAGCAGCTTGGCCTTCGGGACAGGGGTTTACAATGAGCAGTTCTTC	CASSLAFGTGVYNEQFF
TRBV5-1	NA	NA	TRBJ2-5	TGCGCCAGCAGCTTGAGGTCACAGGGAGAGTTTGAGACCCAGTACTTC	CASSLRSQGEFETQYF
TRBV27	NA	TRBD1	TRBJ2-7	TGTGCCAGCAGTTGGGGACAGGGGAAGATCTACGAGCAGTACTTC	CASSWGQGKIYEQYF
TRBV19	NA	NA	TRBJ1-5	TGTGCCAGTAACCCATCGGGGCAGGGGAATCAGCCCCAGCATTTT	CASNPSGQGNQPQHF
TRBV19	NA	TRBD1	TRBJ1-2	TGTGCCAGTAGTAAGGGACAGCCTAGAGCTAACTATGGCTACACCTTC	CASSKGQPRANYGYTF
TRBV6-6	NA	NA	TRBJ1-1	TGTGCCAGCATAGGCAGGGTGGCTGAAGCTTTCTTT	CASIGRVAEAFF
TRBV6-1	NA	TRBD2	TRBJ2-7	TGTGCCAGCAGTGAATTACTAGCGGGAGGGGTGTACGAGCAGTACTTC	CASSELLAGGVYEQYF
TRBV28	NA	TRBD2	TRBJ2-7	TGTGCCAGCAATGGCTATTCTAGCGGGATGAAATACGAGCAGTACTTC	CASNGYSSGMKYEQYF
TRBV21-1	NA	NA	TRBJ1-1	TGTGCCAGCAGCAAAGCACCAATCCGGACAGTAGCTTTCTTT	CASSKAPIRTVAFF
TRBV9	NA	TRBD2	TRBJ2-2	TGTGCCAGCAACCAACTAGCGGGGGGGCCTAGGGATACCGGGGAGCTGTTTTTT	CASNQLAGGPRDTGELFF
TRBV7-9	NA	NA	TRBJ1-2	TGTGCCAGCAGCTTACGGGGTACACCCGGCTACACCTTC	CASSLRGTPGYTF
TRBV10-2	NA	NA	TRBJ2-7	TGCGCCAGCAGTGAGCCGGGACTGCCCACCTACGAGCAGTACTTC	CASSEPGLPTYEQYF
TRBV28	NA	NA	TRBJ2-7	TGTGCCAGCAGTTTTAGCGGGACAGGGCTCTCCTACGAGCAGTACTTC	CASSFSGTGLSYEQYF
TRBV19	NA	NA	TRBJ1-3	TGTGCCAGTAGTAAAAGGAGCTCTGGAAACACCATATATTTT	CASSKRSSGNTIYF
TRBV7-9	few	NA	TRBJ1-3	TGTGCCAGCAGCTTGACCACAGGGCACCCCTCGGGAAACACCATATATTTT	CASSLTTGHPSGNTIYF
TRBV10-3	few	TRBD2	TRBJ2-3	TGTGCCTCCAAGGAAGCGGGGGGGTACACAGATACGCAGTATTTT	CASKEAGGYTDTQYF
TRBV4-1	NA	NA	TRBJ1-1	TGCGCCAGCAGCCAAGATAGGGGCACTGAAGCTTTCTTT	CASSQDRGTEAFF
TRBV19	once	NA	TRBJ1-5	TGTGCCAGTAGTATGCGGGTACTGGAAAATAGCAATCAGCCCCAGCATTTT	CASSMRVLENSNQPQHF
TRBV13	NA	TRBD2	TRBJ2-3	TGTGCCAGCAGCTTACTAGCGGGGTTAAGCACAGATACGCAGTATTTT	CASSLLAGLSTDTQYF
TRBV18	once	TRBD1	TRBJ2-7	TGTGCCAGCTCCCTCGATCGGACAGGTCCCTACGAGCAGTACTTC	CASSLDRTGPYEQYF
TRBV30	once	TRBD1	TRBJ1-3	TGTGCCTGGAGTGTGGAGACAGGGGGCTTATACACCATATATTTT	CAWSVETGGLYTIYF
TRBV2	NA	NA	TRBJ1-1	TGTGCCAGTCCGCCAGGGGTGGCTCGGGGAGCTTTCTTT	CASPPGVARGAFF
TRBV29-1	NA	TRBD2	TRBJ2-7	TGCGGAACTAGCGGGGAGGGGTACGAGCAGTACTTC	CGTSGEGYEQYF
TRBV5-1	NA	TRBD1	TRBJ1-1	TGCGCCAGCCTAGGACAGGGCAACACTGAAGCTTTCTTT	CASLGQGNTEAFF
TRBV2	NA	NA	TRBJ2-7	TGTGCCAGCAGTGTGTTAGCCTACGAGCAGTACTTC	CASSVLAYEQYF
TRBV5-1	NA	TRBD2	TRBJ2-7	TGCGCCAGCAGCCACGGGACTAGCGGGAGGGCAGCCTACGAGCAGTACTTC	CASSHGTSGRAAYEQYF
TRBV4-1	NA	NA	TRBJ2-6	TGCGCCAGCAGCCAAGCGACAGGCGGGGCCAACGTCCTGACTTTC	CASSQATGGANVLTF
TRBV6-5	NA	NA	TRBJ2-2	TGTGCCAGCAGTTACCAGTACGGGGAGCTGTTTTTT	CASSYQYGELFF
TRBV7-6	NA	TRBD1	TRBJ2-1	TGTGCCAGCAGCTTCAGGAGACAGGGGGCGTCTGAGCAGTTCTTC	CASSFRRQGASEQFF
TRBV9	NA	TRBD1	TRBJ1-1	TGTGCCAGCAGCTCTTGGGACAGCCTTCCGAACACTGAAGCTTTCTTT	CASSSWDSLPNTEAFF
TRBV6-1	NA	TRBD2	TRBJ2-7	TGTGCCAGCAGTGAACCGGGGGGTTTCATCTCCTACGAGCAGTACTTC	CASSEPGGFISYEQYF
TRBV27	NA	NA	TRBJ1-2	TGTGCCAGCAGTTTTGGCGGGTCCAACTATGGCTACACCTTC	CASSFGGSNYGYTF
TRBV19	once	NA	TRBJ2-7	TGTGCCAGTAGTACGGCAGGGGTGGCCTACGAGCAGTACTTC	CASSTAGVAYEQYF